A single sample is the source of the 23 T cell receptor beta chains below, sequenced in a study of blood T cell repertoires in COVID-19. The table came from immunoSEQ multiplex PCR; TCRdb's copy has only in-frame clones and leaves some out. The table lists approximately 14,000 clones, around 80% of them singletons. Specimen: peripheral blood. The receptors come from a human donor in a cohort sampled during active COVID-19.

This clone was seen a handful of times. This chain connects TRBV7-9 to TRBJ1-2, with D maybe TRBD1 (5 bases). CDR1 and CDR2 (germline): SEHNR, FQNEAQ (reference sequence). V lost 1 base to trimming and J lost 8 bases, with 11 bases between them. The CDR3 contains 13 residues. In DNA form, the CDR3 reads TGTGCCAGCAGCTTAGGGGCAGGGAACGGCTACACCTTC. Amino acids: CASSLGAGNGYTF.

The CDR3 bases are TGTGCCAGCAGAGCCAAGACAGGGGGCGTGGATGGCTACACCTTC. Protein sequence: CASRAKTGGVDGYTF. The chain carries TRBV28 and TRBJ1-2; 10 bases fit TRBD1. The germline V gene encodes CDR1 MDHEN and CDR2 SYDVKM. With V trimmed by 6 bases and J by 6 bases, 10 bases remained unmatched. The CDR3 covers 15 residues.

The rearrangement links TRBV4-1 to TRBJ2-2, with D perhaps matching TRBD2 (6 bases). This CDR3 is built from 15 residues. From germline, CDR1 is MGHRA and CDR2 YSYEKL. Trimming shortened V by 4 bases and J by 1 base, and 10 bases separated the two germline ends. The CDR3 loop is CASSLFGGNTGELFF. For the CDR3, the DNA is TGCGCCAGCAGCCTGTTCGGGGGGAACACCGGGGAGCTGTTTTTT.

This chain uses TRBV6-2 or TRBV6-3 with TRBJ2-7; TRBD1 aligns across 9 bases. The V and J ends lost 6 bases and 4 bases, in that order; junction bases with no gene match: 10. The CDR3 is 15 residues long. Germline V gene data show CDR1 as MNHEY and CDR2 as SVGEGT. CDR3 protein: CASSPALDRGYEQYF. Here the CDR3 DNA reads TGTGCCAGCAGCCCTGCGTTGGACAGGGGATACGAGCAGTACTTC.

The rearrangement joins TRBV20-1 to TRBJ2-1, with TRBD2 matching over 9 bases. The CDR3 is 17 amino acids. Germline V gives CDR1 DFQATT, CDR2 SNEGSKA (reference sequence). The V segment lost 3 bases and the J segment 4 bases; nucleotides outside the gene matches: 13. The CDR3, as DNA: TGCAGTGCTAGTGGATTCGCGCGGGAGGGCGTTTACAATGAGCAGTTCTTC. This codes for CSASGFAREGVYNEQFF.

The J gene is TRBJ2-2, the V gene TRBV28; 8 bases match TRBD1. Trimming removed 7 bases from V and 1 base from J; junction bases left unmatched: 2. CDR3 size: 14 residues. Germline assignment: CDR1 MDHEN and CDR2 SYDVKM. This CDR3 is CASKGTGNTGELFF. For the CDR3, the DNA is TGTGCCAGCAAGGGGACAGGGAACACCGGGGAGCTGTTTTTT.

The CDR3 is CASSVGAVPGNTIYF. The CDR3 nucleotides read TGTGCCAGCAGCGTAGGGGCCGTACCTGGAAACACCATATATTTT. J is TRBJ1-3 and V is TRBV9, with D unclear. Germline assignment: CDR1 SGDLS and CDR2 YYNGEE. There are 15 residues in the CDR3. Between the trimmed V and J ends, which lost 0 bases and 2 bases, there was a span of 9 bases.

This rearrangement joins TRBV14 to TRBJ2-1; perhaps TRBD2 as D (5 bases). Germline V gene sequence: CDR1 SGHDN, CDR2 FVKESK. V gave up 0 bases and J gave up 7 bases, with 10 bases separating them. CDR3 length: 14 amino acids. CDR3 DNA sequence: TGTGCCAGCAGCCAAGACTATCGGGGTAATGAGCAGTTCTTC. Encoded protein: CASSQDYRGNEQFF.

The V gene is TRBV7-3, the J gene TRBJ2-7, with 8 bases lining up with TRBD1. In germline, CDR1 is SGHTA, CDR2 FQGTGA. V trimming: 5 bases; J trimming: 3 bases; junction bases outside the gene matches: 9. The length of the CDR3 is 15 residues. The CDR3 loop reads CASSLGDRGDYEQYF. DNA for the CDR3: TGTGCCAGCAGCCTCGGCGACAGGGGAGACTACGAGCAGTACTTC. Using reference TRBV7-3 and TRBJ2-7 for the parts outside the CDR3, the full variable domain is GAGVSQTPSNKVTEKGKYVELRCDPISGHTALYWYRQSLGQGPEFLIYFQGTGAADDSGLPNDRFFAVRPEGSVSTLKIQRTERGDSAVYLCASSLGDRGDYEQYFGPGTRLTVT.

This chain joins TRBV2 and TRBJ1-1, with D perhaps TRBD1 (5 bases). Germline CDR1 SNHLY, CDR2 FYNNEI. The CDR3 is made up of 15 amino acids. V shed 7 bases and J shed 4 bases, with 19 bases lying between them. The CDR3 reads CASIPILNQGTEAFF. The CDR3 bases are TGTGCCAGCATCCCAATCCTAAACCAGGGCACTGAAGCTTTCTTT.

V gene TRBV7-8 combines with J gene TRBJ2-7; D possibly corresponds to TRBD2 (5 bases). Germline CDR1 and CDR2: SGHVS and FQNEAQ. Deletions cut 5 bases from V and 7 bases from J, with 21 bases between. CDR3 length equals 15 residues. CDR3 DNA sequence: TGTGCCAGCAGCCTTTGGGCGGGTTCCCCCGTGGAGCAGTACTTC. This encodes CASSLWAGSPVEQYF.

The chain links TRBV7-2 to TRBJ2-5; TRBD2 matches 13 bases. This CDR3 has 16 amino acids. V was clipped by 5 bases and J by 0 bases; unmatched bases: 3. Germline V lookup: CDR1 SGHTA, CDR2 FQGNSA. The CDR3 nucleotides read TGTGCCAGCAGCCAGACTAGCGGGAGGAACCAAGAGACCCAGTACTTC. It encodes CASSQTSGRNQETQYF. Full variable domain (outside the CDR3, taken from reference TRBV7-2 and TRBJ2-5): GAGVSQSPSNKVTEKGKDVELRCDPISGHTALYWYRQSLGQGLEFLIYFQGNSAPDKSGLPSDRFSAERTGGSVSTLTIQRTQQEDSAVYLCASSQTSGRNQETQYFGPGTRLLVL.

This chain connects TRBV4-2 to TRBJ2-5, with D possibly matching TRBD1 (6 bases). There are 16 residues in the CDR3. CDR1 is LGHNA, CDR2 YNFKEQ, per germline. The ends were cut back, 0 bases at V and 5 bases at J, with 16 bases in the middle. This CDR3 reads CASSQDQARGRETQYF. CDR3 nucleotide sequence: TGTGCCAGCAGCCAAGATCAGGCCAGGGGCCGGGAGACCCAGTACTTC.

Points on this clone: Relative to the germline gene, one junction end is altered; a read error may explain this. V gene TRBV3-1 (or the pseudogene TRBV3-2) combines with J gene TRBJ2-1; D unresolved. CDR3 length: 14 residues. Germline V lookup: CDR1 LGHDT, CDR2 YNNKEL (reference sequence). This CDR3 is CTSSPLGSYNEQFF. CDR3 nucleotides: TGTACCAGCAGCCCGCTAGGATCCTACAATGAGCAGTTCTTC.

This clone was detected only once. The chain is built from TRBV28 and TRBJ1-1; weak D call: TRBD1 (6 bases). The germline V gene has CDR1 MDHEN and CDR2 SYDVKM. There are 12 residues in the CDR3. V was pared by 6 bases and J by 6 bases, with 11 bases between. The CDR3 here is CASSKQGSEAFF. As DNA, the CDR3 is TGTGCCAGCAGCAAACAGGGCTCTGAAGCTTTCTTT.

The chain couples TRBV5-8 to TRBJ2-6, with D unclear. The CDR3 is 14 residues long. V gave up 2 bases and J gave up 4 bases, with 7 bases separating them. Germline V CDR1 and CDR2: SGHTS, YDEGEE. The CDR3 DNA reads TGTGCCAGCAGCTTCTGGGCCGGGGCCAACGTCCTGACTTTC. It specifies CASSFWAGANVLTF.

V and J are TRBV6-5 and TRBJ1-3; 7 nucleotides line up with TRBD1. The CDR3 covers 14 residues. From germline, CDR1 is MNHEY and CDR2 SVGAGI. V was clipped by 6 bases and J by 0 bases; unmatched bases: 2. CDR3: CASRRDSSGNTIYF. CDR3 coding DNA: TGTGCCAGCAGGCGGGACAGCTCTGGAAACACCATATATTTT.

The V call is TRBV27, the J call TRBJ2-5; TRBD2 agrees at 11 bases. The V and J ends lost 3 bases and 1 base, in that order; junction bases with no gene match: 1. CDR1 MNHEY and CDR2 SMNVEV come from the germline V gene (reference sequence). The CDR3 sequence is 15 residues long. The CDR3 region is CASSFGTSGQETQYF. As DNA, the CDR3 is TGTGCCAGCAGTTTTGGGACTAGCGGCCAAGAGACCCAGTACTTC.

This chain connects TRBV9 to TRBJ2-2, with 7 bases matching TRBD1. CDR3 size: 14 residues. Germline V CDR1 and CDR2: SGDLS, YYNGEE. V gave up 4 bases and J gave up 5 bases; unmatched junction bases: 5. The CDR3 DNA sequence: TGTGCCAGCAGCACCGGACAGGAGACCGGGGAGCTGTTTTTT. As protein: CASSTGQETGELFF.

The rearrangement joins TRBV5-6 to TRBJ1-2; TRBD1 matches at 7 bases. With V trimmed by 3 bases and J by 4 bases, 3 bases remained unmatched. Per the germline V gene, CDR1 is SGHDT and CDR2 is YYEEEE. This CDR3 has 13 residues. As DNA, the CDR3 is TGTGCCAGCAGCTCAACAGGGGCCTATGGCTACACCTTC. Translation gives CASSSTGAYGYTF.

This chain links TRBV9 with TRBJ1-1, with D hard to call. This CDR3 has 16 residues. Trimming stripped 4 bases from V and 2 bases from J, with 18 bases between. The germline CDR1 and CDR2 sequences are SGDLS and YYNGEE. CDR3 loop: CASSHTEGTQNTEAFF. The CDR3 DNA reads TGTGCCAGCAGCCACACGGAGGGCACTCAAAACACTGAAGCTTTCTTT.

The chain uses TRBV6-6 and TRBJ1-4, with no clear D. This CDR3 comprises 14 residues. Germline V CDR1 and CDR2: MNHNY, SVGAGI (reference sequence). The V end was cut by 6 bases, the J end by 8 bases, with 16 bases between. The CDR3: CASRLTGVGEKLFF. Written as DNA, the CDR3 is TGTGCCAGCAGATTGACCGGGGTAGGCGAAAAACTGTTTTTT.

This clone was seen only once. CDR3 in amino acids: CASSMLAGTYSPLHF. CDR3 DNA sequence: TGTGCCAGTAGTATGTTGGCAGGGACATATTCACCCCTCCACTTT. The chain combines TRBV19 with TRBJ1-6, with a weak D call TRBD1 (6 bases). Germline-derived CDR1 and CDR2 are LNHDA and SQIVND (reference sequence). The V gene lost 3 bases and the J gene lost 8 bases, with 14 bases spanning the gap. The CDR3 loop spans 15 amino acids.